This TCR beta chain was captured in a study of cytomegalovirus exposure and HLA in healthy donors. Study findings and constraints: Researchers reported that a few CMV-associated chains were confirmed in vitro as CMV antigen-specific.

The CDR3 has 15 residues. Germline lookup yields CDR1 SEHNR and CDR2 FQNEAQ (reference sequence). V was shortened by 4 bases and J by 0 bases, with 11 bases between the two germline ends. Comments on this clone: Its antigen is not identified.

The PCR contained 60 Vbeta and 13 Jbeta primers. Using immunoSEQ multiplex PCR, the repertoire was profiled, and TCRdb retains in-frame clones only, with some absent. Of roughly 160,000 clones listed, 75% to 80% are singletons. The material sequenced was PBMCs. This chain joins TRBV7-9 and TRBJ2-3; maybe TRBD2 (7 bases). The receptor's source is a man in his fifties in good health and CMV-seropositive. CDR3 nucleotides: TGTGCCAGCAGCTGGACTAGGGGGAGCACAGATACGCAGTATTTT. Residues: CASSWTRGSTDTQYF.